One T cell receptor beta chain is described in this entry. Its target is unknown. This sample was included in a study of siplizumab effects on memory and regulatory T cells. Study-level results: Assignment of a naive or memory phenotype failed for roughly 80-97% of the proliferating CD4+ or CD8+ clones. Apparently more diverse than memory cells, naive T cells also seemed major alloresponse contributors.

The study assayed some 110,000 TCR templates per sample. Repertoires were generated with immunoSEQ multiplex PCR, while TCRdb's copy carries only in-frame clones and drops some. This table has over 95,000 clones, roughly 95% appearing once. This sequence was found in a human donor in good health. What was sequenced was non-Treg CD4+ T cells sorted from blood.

The CDR3 coding sequence is TGTGCCAGCAGCGGGTCTGGGAAGGCGATCACAGATACGCAGTATTTT. Its translation is CASSGSGKAITDTQYF. The chain has TRBV9 and TRBJ2-3; D remains unclear. The CDR3 has 16 residues. The V gene lost 3 bases and the J gene lost 2 bases, with 16 bases spanning the gap. Germline CDR1 is SGDLS and CDR2 is YYNGEE.